Presented here are 4 T cell receptor beta chains from one specimen sequenced in a study of blood T cell repertoires in COVID-19. The repertoire was sequenced with immunoSEQ multiplex PCR; TCRdb's copy has only in-frame clones and lacks some. There are just under 50,000 clones in the sample; roughly 88% occur only once, and approximately 7.7% lies in the top ten. The sample was peripheral blood. These TCRs come from a human donor in a cohort sampled during active COVID-19.

The genes are TRBV15 and TRBJ1-2; D gene ambiguous. The germline V gene encodes CDR1 LNHNV and CDR2 YYDKDF (reference sequence). V lost 0 bases to trimming and J lost 0 bases, with 14 bases between them. The CDR3 loop spans 17 amino acids. CDR3 protein: CATSRDRGKEANYGYTF. DNA for the CDR3: TGTGCCACCAGCAGAGATCGCGGCAAGGAAGCTAACTATGGCTACACCTTC.

This sequence joins TRBV15 and TRBJ1-2; no definite D call. CDR3 length: 12 amino acids. The V end lost 0 bases, the J end lost 8 bases, and 7 bases lay between the germline ends. Germline values: CDR1 LNHNV, CDR2 YYDKDF (reference sequence). The CDR3 DNA follows: TGTGCCACCAGCAGAGACGGTTGGGGCTACACCTTC. Its protein product is CATSRDGWGYTF.

This clone is a singleton in its sample. This sequence joins TRBV6-5 and TRBJ2-2, with D uncertain. This CDR3 has 13 residues. Germline CDR1 is MNHEY and CDR2 is SVGAGI. V was clipped by 4 bases and J by 2 bases, with 5 bases between them. For the CDR3, the DNA is TGTGCCAGCAGTTTCCTCAACACCGGGGAGCTGTTTTTT. Translation: CASSFLNTGELFF.

This chain connects TRBV10-2 to TRBJ2-1, with unresolved D. CDR1 and CDR2 (germline): WSHSY, SAAADI. CDR3 length: 12 amino acids. The V and J ends lost 0 bases and 9 bases respectively, with 6 bases between them. The CDR3 DNA is TGCGCCAGCAGTGAGTCACTGAGTGAGCAGTTCTTC. Protein: CASSESLSEQFF.